Reported below is one T cell receptor beta chain. Per the original data handling: Reference gene primer amplification gave nucleated cell count estimates. Measured with immunoSEQ multiplex PCR; TCRdb has only the in-frame clones, and not every one. V and J calls and clone size are copied from that table; D and trimming were computed from the DNA. The sample contains fewer than 350,000 clones, around 90% of which appear only once. The CDR3 is made up of 16 amino acids. V was clipped by 6 bases and J by 1 base; unmatched bases: 7. Germline V CDR1 and CDR2: MDHEN, SYDVKM. It was during active infection that Seattle patients were enrolled and then longitudinally followed. The entry originates in a study of blood T cell repertoires in COVID-19. As for the study in general: Both acute and convalescent COVID-19 samples were obtained from the United States, Italy and Spain. In each case, the material was cDNA or gDNA derived from T cells, B-cell-depleted T cells, or PBMCs.

The source material was peripheral blood. This TCR came from a woman younger than 45 with COVID-19, enrolled during active disease. V gene TRBV28 combines with J gene TRBJ2-1; TRBD1 aligns across 9 bases. CDR3 nucleotides: TGTGCCAGCAGCCGACCACAGGGGGCGTCCTACAATGAGCAGTTCTTC. It specifies CASSRPQGASYNEQFF.